This TCR beta chain was sequenced in a study of blood T cell repertoires in COVID-19. The repertoire was sequenced with immunoSEQ multiplex PCR; TCRdb's copy has only in-frame clones and lacks some. The sample has under 200,000 clones, approximately 88% seen once. The receptor was isolated from a woman aged 55-70 years who had recovered from COVID-19. Material for sequencing was PBMCs or T cells enriched from blood (not recorded which).

CDR3 protein: CASSPFLAGAGTGELFF. DNA for the CDR3: TGTGCCAGCAGCCCATTTTTAGCGGGAGCGGGCACCGGGGAGCTGTTTTTT. The rearrangement links TRBV3-1 (or the pseudogene TRBV3-2) to TRBJ2-2; 9 bases match TRBD2. CDR1 is LGHDT, CDR2 YNNKEL, per germline (reference sequence). This CDR3 is 17 amino acids long. V lost 4 bases, J lost 4 bases, and 10 bases stayed unmatched.